This T cell receptor beta chain was recorded in a study of blood T cell repertoires in COVID-19. The CDR3 consists of 14 residues. The V end lost 5 bases, the J end lost 0 bases, and 11 bases lay between the germline ends. In germline, CDR1 is LNHDA, CDR2 SQIVND (reference sequence). The table came from immunoSEQ multiplex PCR; TCRdb's copy has only in-frame clones and leaves some out. The data show 140,000 to 150,000 clones, with 88% seen just once and about 1.2% held by the top ten. The TCR comes from a woman in her twenties or thirties with acute COVID-19. Sample: PBMCs or T cells enriched from blood (not recorded which). The rearrangement uses TRBV19 and TRBJ2-7; no clear D. CDR3: CASSDGQDSYEQYF. DNA of the CDR3: TGTGCCAGTAGTGATGGGCAGGACTCCTACGAGCAGTACTTC.